Listed below are T cell receptor beta chains from one sample, sequenced in a study of cytomegalovirus exposure and HLA in healthy donors. Profiled with immunoSEQ multiplex PCR; TCRdb holds only in-frame clones, not every one. The sample shows more than 150,000 clones, 80% of them seen only once. Sequencing input: PBMCs. Source of these receptors: a woman aged 50 to 60 in good health and CMV-seropositive. Both conserved end residues are part of each CDR3. A D gene is named only where the DNA matches it firmly.

v_gene: TRBV15
d_gene: TRBD1
j_gene: TRBJ2-7
CDR3nt: TGTGCCACCAGAAAGAGTGACTTCTCCGGGGACAGGGTGGTTTACGAGCAGTACTTC
CDR3aa: CATRKSDFSGDRVVYEQYF

v_gene: TRBV30
d_gene: TRBD1
j_gene: TRBJ1-5
CDR3nt: TGTGCCTGGGACAGGGGGGGATTCGGGGATCAGCCCCAGCATTTT
CDR3aa: CAWDRGGFGDQPQHF

v_gene: TRBV7-3
d_gene: NA
j_gene: TRBJ2-2
CDR3nt: TGTGCCAGCAGATCACAGGGAAACACCGGGGAGCTGTTTTTT
CDR3aa: CASRSQGNTGELFF

v_gene: TRBV5-8
d_gene: NA
j_gene: TRBJ2-7
CDR3nt: TGTGCCAGCAGCGGAACCACCGGGTTCTACGAGCAGTACTTC
CDR3aa: CASSGTTGFYEQYF

v_gene: TRBV7-2
d_gene: NA
j_gene: TRBJ2-7
CDR3nt: TGTGCCAGCAGCACCCGATTGGGAGGAGGGACCTACGAGCAGTACTTC
CDR3aa: CASSTRLGGGTYEQYF

v_gene: TRBV28
d_gene: TRBD1
j_gene: TRBJ2-7
CDR3nt: TGTGCCAGCAGTTTGGCCCCCGGAGGGGACAGGGGGCGGGAGCAGTACTTC
CDR3aa: CASSLAPGGDRGREQYF

v_gene: TRBV7-8
d_gene: NA
j_gene: TRBJ2-7
CDR3nt: TGTGCCAGCAGCTTAGTGGGAGGTATGAGCTCCTACGAGCAGTACTTC
CDR3aa: CASSLVGGMSSYEQYF

v_gene: TRBV7-9
d_gene: NA
j_gene: TRBJ2-2
CDR3nt: TGTTCCAGCAGCTTTAATACCGGGATTCGCCCGGACGGGGAGCTGTTTTTT
CDR3aa: CSSSFNTGIRPDGELFF

v_gene: TRBV7-2
d_gene: NA
j_gene: TRBJ1-2
CDR3nt: TGTGCCAGCAGCGCAAAGCTAGGCAGGAGGTTCTATGGCTACACCTTC
CDR3aa: CASSAKLGRRFYGYTF

v_gene: TRBV5-1
d_gene: NA
j_gene: TRBJ2-4
CDR3nt: TGCGCCAGCAGCTTGGAGTCGGGGGCCAAAAACATTCAGTACTTC
CDR3aa: CASSLESGAKNIQYF